A selection of T cell receptor beta chains follows, all from one sample in a study of shared clonotypes between healthy human individuals. Data came from immunoSEQ multiplex PCR; TCRdb stores just in-frame clones and leaves some out. The sample lists approximately 2,000,000 clones; 90% to 95% were seen once. The sample consisted of naive CD8+ T cells from PBMCs. The receptors here all came from a man aged 18 to 35 in good health. Some clones in this sample may be carry-over from other donors' samples. The CDR3 runs from the conserved cysteine through the conserved F or W. The order of the fields is D gene, clone size, J gene, V gene, CDR3 protein, CDR3 DNA. The D gene is left open where the match is weak. Clone size is shown for a subset of rows, as once, few, many or a class of expanded clone.

>TRBD1|NA|TRBJ2-1|TRBV7-8
CASGSGQGAYNEQFF
TGTGCCAGTGGGTCTGGACAGGGGGCCTACAATGAGCAGTTCTTC
>NA|NA|TRBJ2-7|TRBV7-9
CASSSPRQSYEQYF
TGTGCCAGCAGCTCCCCTCGACAGTCCTACGAGCAGTACTTC
>TRBD2|NA|TRBJ2-1|TRBV9
CASSGSLAGGVYNEQFF
TGTGCCAGCAGCGGGAGTCTAGCGGGAGGAGTCTACAATGAGCAGTTCTTC
>NA|NA|TRBJ2-1|TRBV19
CASSIPGIPYNEQFF
TGTGCCAGTAGTATCCCGGGAATCCCCTACAATGAGCAGTTCTTC
>NA|few|TRBJ1-1|TRBV29-1
CSVEDGGAQITEAFF
TGCAGCGTTGAAGATGGGGGGGCGCAGATCACTGAAGCTTTCTTT
>NA|NA|TRBJ2-1|TRBV6-4
CASSDGRGGYNEQFF
TGTGCCAGCAGTGACGGTAGGGGGGGTTACAATGAGCAGTTCTTC
>NA|NA|TRBJ2-1|TRBV4-3
CASSQSSRENNEQFF
TGCGCCAGCAGCCAATCCTCCCGGGAGAACAATGAGCAGTTCTTC
>TRBD2|NA|TRBJ2-3|TRBV9
CASSNYGGDTQYF
TGTGCCAGCAGCAACTACGGGGGGGATACGCAGTATTTT
>NA|NA|TRBJ2-1|TRBV9
CASSPHEGPGDEQFF
TGTGCCAGCAGCCCCCATGAGGGGCCGGGGGATGAGCAGTTCTTC
>NA|NA|TRBJ2-7|TRBV6-1
CASSETRGLWGEQYF
TGTGCCAGCAGTGAAACGAGGGGCCTGTGGGGCGAGCAGTACTTC
>NA|once|TRBJ2-7|TRBV4-2
CASSQVLGVAAYEQYF
TGTGCCAGCAGCCAAGTGTTAGGTGTAGCGGCCTACGAGCAGTACTTC
>NA|NA|TRBJ1-1|TRBV19
CASRIVGGMGNTEAFF
TGTGCCAGTAGGATAGTCGGGGGAATGGGGAACACTGAAGCTTTCTTT
>TRBD1|NA|TRBJ2-5|TRBV4-2
CASSQEVVGFWLGGQGETQYF
TGTGCCAGCAGCCAAGAAGTTGTTGGGTTCTGGCTGGGCGGACAGGGAGAGACCCAGTACTTC
>NA|NA|TRBJ2-7|TRBV21-1
CASSNGKRAVEQYF
TGTGCCAGCAGCAATGGGAAGCGGGCCGTCGAGCAGTACTTC
>NA|NA|TRBJ2-1|TRBV28
CASSLPTRDPRLGYNEQFF
TGTGCCAGCAGTTTGCCGACCCGGGACCCGCGATTGGGCTACAATGAGCAGTTCTTC
>NA|NA|TRBJ1-2|TRBV29-1
CSSWMGAQASNYGYTF
TGCAGCTCCTGGATGGGGGCCCAGGCCTCTAACTATGGCTACACCTTC
>NA|NA|TRBJ2-5|TRBV28
CASTRDLRETQYF
TGTGCCAGCACCCGGGACTTGAGAGAGACCCAGTACTTC
>TRBD2|NA|TRBJ2-7|TRBV10-3
CAISESIRNGSGSKYEQYF
TGTGCCATCAGTGAGTCGATTCGGAACGGGAGCGGGAGTAAGTACGAGCAGTACTTC
>NA|NA|TRBJ1-1|TRBV28
CASSSGATEAFF
TGTGCCAGCAGTTCAGGGGCCACTGAAGCTTTCTTT
>TRBD1|NA|TRBJ2-1|TRBV28
CASSLWTGAYNEQFF
TGTGCCAGCAGTTTATGGACAGGGGCCTACAATGAGCAGTTCTTC
>NA|once|TRBJ1-3|TRBV11-2
CASSGSRSGGNTIYF
TGTGCCAGCAGCGGCAGCAGGTCGGGGGGAAACACCATATATTTT
>NA|NA|TRBJ1-2|TRBV29-1
CSVPVGWANYGYTF
TGCAGCGTCCCCGTGGGGTGGGCTAACTATGGCTACACCTTC
>NA|NA|TRBJ2-7|TRBV18
CASSPLRGGDEQYF
TGTGCCAGCTCACCCTTGCGGGGTGGGGACGAGCAGTACTTC
>NA|NA|TRBJ1-3|TRBV5-4
CASTDSLGGNTIYF
TGTGCCAGCACTGACTCGCTGGGAGGAAACACCATATATTTT
>TRBD2|NA|TRBJ2-5|TRBV6-5
CASSYGGRPQETQYF
TGTGCCAGCAGTTATGGCGGGAGGCCCCAAGAGACCCAGTACTTC
>TRBD1|NA|TRBJ1-2|TRBV6-5
CASSYLGGGGYTF
TGTGCCAGCAGTTATTTAGGGGGCGGTGGCTACACCTTC
>TRBD2|NA|TRBJ2-1|TRBV5-4
CASSLEAGGPSNEQFF
TGTGCCAGCAGCTTGGAAGCGGGAGGGCCATCCAATGAGCAGTTCTTC
>NA|NA|TRBJ2-4|TRBV11-2
CASSLELGSGGNIQYF
TGTGCCAGCAGCTTAGAACTTGGGAGTGGGGGAAACATTCAGTACTTC
>NA|once|TRBJ2-1|TRBV7-6
CASSLASRGQQFF
TGTGCCAGCAGCTTAGCGAGTAGGGGACAGCAGTTCTTC
>NA|NA|TRBJ2-7|TRBV11-3
CASSQGRDEQYF
TGTGCCAGCAGCCAGGGGAGGGACGAGCAGTACTTC
>NA|NA|TRBJ2-1|TRBV21-1
CASSNNRTGLAEDPYNEQFF
TGTGCCAGCAGCAACAATCGAACCGGACTAGCGGAGGACCCCTACAATGAGCAGTTCTTC
>TRBD1|NA|TRBJ1-1|TRBV6-5
CASGLGQATEAFF
TGTGCCAGCGGACTGGGACAGGCGACCGAAGCTTTCTTT
>NA|NA|TRBJ2-7|TRBV10-1
CASSESTSSYEQYF
TGCGCCAGCAGTGAGTCAACTAGCTCCTACGAGCAGTACTTC
>NA|NA|TRBJ2-1|TRBV6-1
CASSAGTHAYNEQFF
TGTGCCAGCAGCGCCGGGACGCATGCCTACAATGAGCAGTTCTTC
>NA|NA|TRBJ1-1|TRBV28
CASSGTFEEAFF
TGTGCCAGCAGCGGGACGTTCGAAGAAGCTTTCTTT
>NA|NA|TRBJ1-1|TRBV27
CASSYGAGSTEAFF
TGTGCCAGCAGTTATGGGGCGGGATCAACTGAAGCTTTCTTT
>NA|NA|TRBJ2-2|TRBV4-3
CASSQGYRDTGELFF
TGCGCCAGCAGCCAAGGGTATAGGGACACCGGGGAGCTGTTTTTT
>NA|NA|TRBJ2-2|TRBV7-9
CASTRILGTGELFF
TGTGCCAGCACCCGCATTCTAGGCACCGGGGAGCTGTTTTTT
>NA|NA|TRBJ2-2|TRBV27
CASSLLRGLVTGELFF
TGTGCCAGCAGTTTATTGCGGGGTTTGGTAACCGGGGAGCTGTTTTTT
>NA|once|TRBJ1-5|TRBV28
CASSRPAFNQPQHF
TGTGCCAGCAGCCGACCGGCCTTCAATCAGCCCCAGCATTTT
>NA|NA|TRBJ2-7|TRBV11-2
CASSLDRAGAFSYEQYF
TGTGCCAGCAGCTTAGATCGGGCAGGGGCCTTCTCCTACGAGCAGTACTTC
>NA|NA|TRBJ2-3|TRBV7-9
CASSSGANTDTQYF
TGTGCCAGCAGCTCGGGAGCCAACACAGATACGCAGTATTTT
>TRBD2|NA|TRBJ2-1|TRBV5-6
CASSLMPSGSKNEQFF
TGTGCCAGCAGCTTAATGCCTAGCGGGAGTAAAAATGAGCAGTTCTTC
>TRBD1|NA|TRBJ2-5|TRBV27
CASSPLGAGGYETQYF
TGTGCCAGCAGTCCGTTGGGGGCAGGGGGATATGAGACCCAGTACTTC
>TRBD1|NA|TRBJ2-7|TRBV9
CASSVGTDSYEQYF
TGTGCCAGCAGCGTCGGGACAGATAGCTACGAGCAGTACTTC
>NA|NA|TRBJ2-7|TRBV6-6
CASLRASVYEQYF
TGTGCCAGCCTCAGGGCTTCTGTCTACGAGCAGTACTTC
>NA|NA|TRBJ1-1|TRBV6-5
CASSYSEGTTEAFF
TGTGCCAGCAGTTACTCGGAGGGTACCACTGAAGCTTTCTTT
>TRBD2|NA|TRBJ2-7|TRBV6-1
CASEMTSVLSYEQYF
TGTGCCAGCGAGATGACTAGCGTCCTCTCCTACGAGCAGTACTTC
>NA|NA|TRBJ1-4|TRBV27
CASGDRAGNEKLFF
TGTGCCAGCGGGGACCGGGCAGGGAATGAAAAACTGTTTTTT
>TRBD2|few|TRBJ2-1|TRBV27
CASSLTSGSSYNEQFF
TGTGCCAGCAGTTTAACTAGCGGGAGCTCCTACAATGAGCAGTTCTTC
>NA|NA|TRBJ1-5|TRBV28
CASSFGQYSNQPQHF
TGTGCCAGCAGTTTTGGACAGTATAGCAATCAGCCCCAGCATTTT
>NA|NA|TRBJ2-7|TRBV11-1
CASSLGRGAYEQYF
TGTGCCAGCAGCTTAGGTAGAGGGGCGTACGAGCAGTACTTC
>NA|NA|TRBJ2-6|TRBV5-1
CASSLGQPKYPGANVLTF
TGCGCCAGCAGCTTAGGACAGCCCAAATATCCCGGGGCCAACGTCCTGACTTTC
>NA|NA|TRBJ2-1|TRBV7-9
CASSPRPEQFF
TGTGCCAGCAGCCCTAGACCTGAGCAGTTCTTC